The 10 T cell receptor beta chains in this list originate from one sample, sequenced in a study of T cell changes during pregnancy in multiple sclerosis (dated by TCRdb to between 2018 and 2020). The method behind the library was the immunoSEQ multiplex PCR assay. TCRdb retrieved this table from immuneACCESS and kept in-frame rearrangements only. Not all clones are present; in checked studies, unresolved V genes account for under half, and no reason is known for the remainder. This sample has 90,000 to 100,000 clones in its table, and approximately 95% of those were observed once. Clones ranked in the top ten supply over 3.5% of the sample. Sequenced here: peripheral blood, sampled in the first trimester of pregnancy. The origin of the receptors is a female donor with multiple sclerosis, enrolled in a pregnancy study.

The chain recombines TRBV18 with TRBJ2-2; 7 nucleotides agree with TRBD2. Germline CDR1 KGHSH, CDR2 LQKENI. The V gene end was trimmed by 0 bases and the J gene end by 3 bases; junction bases not matched to a gene: 4. CDR3 length: 16 amino acids. DNA for the CDR3: TGTGCCAGCTCACCACCTGTTCTAGCGGACACCGGGGAGCTGTTTTTT. Translating it yields CASSPPVLADTGELFF.

The rearrangement links TRBV15 to TRBJ1-6, with D tentatively TRBD1 (5 bases). The germline V gene encodes CDR1 LNHNV and CDR2 YYDKDF (reference sequence). V was cut by 2 bases and J by 0 bases, with 14 bases left in between. The CDR3 is 18 residues long. The CDR3 reads CATSRLKSRDSYNSPLHF. In nucleotides, the CDR3 is TGTGCCACCAGCAGATTGAAAAGCAGGGACTCCTATAATTCACCCCTCCACTTT.

The chain is built from TRBV19 and TRBJ1-5; D not certain. The length of the CDR3 is 15 residues. Germline CDR1 is LNHDA and CDR2 is SQIVND (reference sequence). Trimming removed 5 bases from V and 0 bases from J, with 11 bases in between. The CDR3 loop is CASSLFTGSNQPQHF. CDR3 in DNA: TGTGCCAGTAGTTTGTTCACGGGTAGCAATCAGCCCCAGCATTTT.

This chain joins TRBV19 and TRBJ2-2, with 10 bases lining up with TRBD1. With 7 bases clipped from V and 4 bases from J, the junction kept 9 bases outside the gene matches. The CDR3 spans 16 residues. Per the germline V gene, CDR1 is LNHDA and CDR2 is SQIVND (reference sequence). CDR3 region: CASTSRQGAGTGELFF. CDR3 in DNA: TGTGCCAGTACCTCAAGACAGGGGGCAGGCACCGGGGAGCTGTTTTTT.

The chain recombines TRBV4-1 with TRBJ1-4; D uncertain. Germline assignment: CDR1 MGHRA and CDR2 YSYEKL. V lost 1 base, J lost 8 bases, and 5 bases lay in between. The CDR3 consists of 12 residues. CDR3 coding DNA: TGCGCCAGCAGCCAAGGGAGAGAAAAACTGTTTTTT. Amino acid sequence: CASSQGREKLFF.

The chain has TRBV5-1 and TRBJ2-2; possibly TRBD2 for D (5 bases). Germline CDR1 SGHRS, CDR2 YFSETQ. CDR3 length equals 14 residues. Trimming took 0 bases from V and 5 from J, leaving 8 bases between them. The CDR3 DNA reads as TGCGCCAGCAGCTTGGGTCGGGGTACCGGGGAGCTGTTTTTT. Its protein product is CASSLGRGTGELFF.

V and J are TRBV5-1 and TRBJ2-7; 10 bases fit TRBD1. This CDR3 comprises 17 residues. CDR1 and CDR2 (germline): SGHRS, YFSETQ. V lost 2 bases to trimming and J lost 0 bases; unmatched junction nucleotides: 8. CDR3 sequence (DNA): TGCGCCAGCAGCTTACCGGGACAGGGGACTAGCTCCTACGAGCAGTACTTC. This translates into CASSLPGQGTSSYEQYF.

This sequence joins TRBV25-1 and TRBJ1-2; 7 bases map to TRBD1. Germline assignment: CDR1 MGHDK and CDR2 SYGVNS. V shed 4 bases and J 4 bases; nucleotides not matched to a gene: 6. The CDR3 contains 14 residues. CDR3 nucleotides: TGTGCCAGCAGTGGAGGGGGCTTCGTCTATGGCTACACCTTC. Translation: CASSGGGFVYGYTF.

V and J are TRBV11-2 and TRBJ1-2, with 12 bases lining up with TRBD1. Losses at the gene ends were 6 bases for V and 6 bases for J; bases not matched to a gene: 8. CDR1 and CDR2 (germline): SGHAT, FQNNGV. This CDR3 comprises 15 residues. CDR3 region: CASRLPGQGANGYTF. The CDR3 nucleotides read TGTGCCAGCAGATTACCGGGACAGGGGGCGAATGGCTACACCTTC.

The DNA of the CDR3 is TGCGCCAGCAGCTCCCACGGGATAGACCAAGAGACCCAGTACTTC. Its translation: CASSSHGIDQETQYF. This chain links TRBV5-1 with TRBJ2-5; D is possibly TRBD2 (5 bases). The CDR3 contains 15 residues. Per the germline V gene, CDR1 is SGHRS and CDR2 is YFSETQ. The V end was cut by 3 bases, the J end by 0 bases, with 12 bases between.